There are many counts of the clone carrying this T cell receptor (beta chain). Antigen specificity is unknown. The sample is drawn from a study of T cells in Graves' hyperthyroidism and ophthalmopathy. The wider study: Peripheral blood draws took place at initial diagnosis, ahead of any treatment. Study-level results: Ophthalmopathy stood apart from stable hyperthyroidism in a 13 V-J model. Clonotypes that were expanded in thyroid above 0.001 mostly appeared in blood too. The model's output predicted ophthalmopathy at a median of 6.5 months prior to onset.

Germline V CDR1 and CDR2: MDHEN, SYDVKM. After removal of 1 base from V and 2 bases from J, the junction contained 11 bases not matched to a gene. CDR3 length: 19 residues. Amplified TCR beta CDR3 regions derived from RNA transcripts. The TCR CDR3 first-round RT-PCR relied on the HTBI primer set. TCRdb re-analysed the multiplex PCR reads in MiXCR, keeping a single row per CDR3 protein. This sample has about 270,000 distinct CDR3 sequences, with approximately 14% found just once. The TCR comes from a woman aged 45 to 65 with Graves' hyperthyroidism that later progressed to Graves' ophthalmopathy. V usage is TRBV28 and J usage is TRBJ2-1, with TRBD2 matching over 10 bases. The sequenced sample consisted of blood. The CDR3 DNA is TGTGCCAGCAGTTTATTCGGACTAGCGGATCCCCTCACCTACAATGAGCAGTTCTTC. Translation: CASSLFGLADPLTYNEQFF.